The 26 T cell receptor beta chains below come from one sample, sequenced in a study of tumor-infiltrating lymphocytes in localized non-small cell lung cancer. Measured with immunoSEQ multiplex PCR; TCRdb has only the in-frame clones, and not every one. This table has around 15,000 clones, over 55% appearing once. Specimen: lung tumor tissue. The source is a human donor with non-small cell lung cancer.

The rearrangement joins TRBV7-2 to TRBJ1-1, with no clear D. Germline lookup yields CDR1 SGHTA and CDR2 FQGNSA. CDR3 length: 15 residues. V lost 6 bases to trimming and J lost 4 bases, with 18 bases between them. The CDR3 DNA reads TGTGCCAGCAGTCCCTGGGCAGGATGGGCCACTGAAGCTTTCTTT. Its translation: CASSPWAGWATEAFF.

CDR3: CASSSRLADMDEQFF. CDR3 DNA: TGTGCCAGCAGCTCTAGACTAGCGGATATGGATGAGCAGTTCTTC. The chain uses TRBV11-3 and TRBJ2-1, with 9 bases that match TRBD2. The germline gives CDR1 SGHNT, CDR2 YENEEA. V shed 4 bases, J shed 8 bases, and the junction held 9 bases outside the gene matches. This CDR3 spans 15 amino acids.

In this sample, this clone turned up a few times. The chain uses TRBV27 and TRBJ1-3; no reliable D call. CDR3 length: 12 residues. V dropped 6 bases and J dropped 0 bases, with 3 bases sitting between them. From germline, CDR1 is MNHEY and CDR2 SMNVEV (reference sequence). CDR3 in DNA: TGTGCCAGCAGGTCCTCTGGAAACACCATATATTTT. It translates to CASRSSGNTIYF.

In its sample, this clone was seen a few times. V is TRBV18 and J is TRBJ2-3, with unresolved D. Germline values: CDR1 KGHSH, CDR2 LQKENI. V lost 2 bases and J lost 4, with 7 bases in between. The CDR3 covers 13 residues. The CDR3 region is CASSPMKPDTQYF. Here the CDR3 DNA reads TGTGCCAGCTCACCAATGAAGCCAGATACGCAGTATTTT.

This chain joins TRBV30 and TRBJ2-5, with D perhaps TRBD2 (7 bases). CDR1 is GTSNPN and CDR2 is SVGIG in the germline V gene (reference sequence). V was trimmed by 0 bases and J by 11 bases, leaving 16 bases between them. The CDR3 length is 13 residues. CDR3 region: CAWSVRRGQEQYF. For the CDR3, the DNA is TGTGCCTGGAGTGTACGGCGGGGGCAGGAGCAGTACTTC.

This clone was seen a single time. The gene calls are TRBV18 and TRBJ2-7; TRBD1 agrees at 10 bases. Trimming removed 0 bases from V and 4 bases from J; junction bases left unmatched: 3. Germline CDR1 KGHSH, CDR2 LQKENI. There are 15 residues in the CDR3. The CDR3 DNA reads as TGTGCCAGCTCACCACCCCGGGGACAGGGGTACGAGCAGTACTTC. This sequence encodes CASSPPRGQGYEQYF.

The chain is built from TRBV28 and TRBJ2-5, with D perhaps matching TRBD1 (7 bases). Germline V gives CDR1 MDHEN, CDR2 SYDVKM. CDR3 length: 14 amino acids. V was pared by 4 bases and J by 3 bases, with 12 bases between. CDR3 DNA sequence: TGTGCCAGCAGTTCCGGGGGACAGAAAGAGACCCAGTACTTC. It codes for CASSSGGQKETQYF.

The chain is built from TRBV9 and TRBJ2-6, with 7 bases fitting TRBD2. The V segment lost 4 bases and the J segment 0 bases; nucleotides outside the gene matches: 13. CDR1 and CDR2 (germline): SGDLS, YYNGEE. The CDR3 loop spans 19 amino acids. The CDR3 protein is CASSPWGGRIFSGANVLTF. The CDR3 nucleotides are TGTGCCAGCAGCCCTTGGGGGGGACGGATTTTCTCTGGGGCCAACGTCCTGACTTTC.

The chain uses TRBV11-3 and TRBJ2-5; D not certain. The germline CDR1 and CDR2 sequences are SGHNT and YENEEA. The CDR3 contains 12 residues. V lost 4 bases and J 5 bases, leaving 8 bases between the germline ends. As DNA, the CDR3 is TGTGCCAGCAGCTCCAGCCAGGAGACCCAGTACTTC. It codes for CASSSSQETQYF.

The CDR3 is CASSLGVDTDPLGYGYTF. The CDR3 DNA sequence: TGTGCCAGCAGCTTAGGAGTAGACACAGATCCTCTCGGCTATGGCTACACCTTC. The V gene is TRBV5-4, the J gene TRBJ1-2; no firm D call. The CDR3 is 18 residues long. Trimming left V 2 bases short and J 4 bases short, with 24 bases between. Germline V gene data show CDR1 as SGHNT and CDR2 as YYREEE (reference sequence).

A single count supports this clone. The chain uses TRBV5-1 and TRBJ1-3; the match to TRBD1 covers 7 bases. The CDR3 is 19 amino acids. The germline CDR1 and CDR2 sequences are SGHRS and YFSETQ. Trimming at V came to 2 bases and at J to 0 bases, leaving 14 bases not matched to a gene. The CDR3 nucleotides are TGCGCCAGCAGCTTAAACCCGACAGGGTTAGCTCTCTCTGGAAACACCATATATTTT. This sequence encodes CASSLNPTGLALSGNTIYF. Drawing the rest from reference TRBV5-1 and TRBJ1-3, the complete variable domain is KAGVTQTPRYLIKTRGQQVTLSCSPISGHRSVSWYQQTPGQGLQFLFEYFSETQRNKGNFPGRFSGRQFSNSRSEMNVSTLELGDSALYLCASSLNPTGLALSGNTIYFGEGSWLTVV.

Only a few counts were recorded for this clone. V and J are TRBV19 and TRBJ1-3, with D unclear. Germline CDR1 and CDR2: LNHDA and SQIVND (reference sequence). The CDR3 is made up of 15 amino acids. V was trimmed by 5 bases and J by 0 bases, leaving 11 bases between them. CDR3 DNA: TGTGCCAGTAGTGACCTACAGAGCTCTGGAAACACCATATATTTT. This sequence encodes CASSDLQSSGNTIYF. Full variable domain (outside the CDR3, taken from reference TRBV19 and TRBJ1-3): DGGITQSPKYLFRKEGQNVTLSCEQNLNHDAMYWYRQDPGQGLRLIYYSQIVNDFQKGDIAEGYSVSREKKESFPLTVTSAQKNPTAFYLCASSDLQSSGNTIYFGEGSWLTVV.

The chain combines TRBV7-8 with TRBJ1-1, with D perhaps TRBD1 (6 bases). CDR3 length equals 11 residues. The V gene's germline CDR1 is SGHVS and CDR2 FQNEAQ. Trimming stripped 6 bases from V and 8 bases from J, with 10 bases between. The CDR3 region is CASSSGTEAFF. Here the CDR3 DNA reads TGTGCCAGCAGTTCCGGGACAGAAGCTTTCTTT.

This clone appeared a single time. The rearrangement joins TRBV6-1 to TRBJ2-7; D is tentatively TRBD1 or TRBD2 (7 bases each). The CDR3 is 16 residues long. The V gene lost 3 bases and the J gene lost 2 bases, with 17 bases spanning the gap. Germline V gene lookup returns CDR1 MNHNS and CDR2 SASEGT. The CDR3 region is CASSDWGGGQPYEQYF. CDR3 in DNA: TGTGCCAGCAGTGATTGGGGAGGGGGACAGCCCTACGAGCAGTACTTC.

The rearrangement links TRBV25-1 to TRBJ1-5, with a possible D match to TRBD1 (5 bases). CDR1 and CDR2 from the germline V gene are MGHDK and SYGVNS. Trimming left V 4 bases short and J 5 bases short, with 12 bases between. This CDR3 comprises 14 residues. The CDR3 bases are TGTGCCAGCAGTGGCCAGGGCGGAGATCAGCCCCAGCATTTT. Amino acid sequence: CASSGQGGDQPQHF.

This clone turned up a few times. The chain combines TRBV10-3 with TRBJ2-3; TRBD2 might be the D (5 bases). CDR1 ENHRY and CDR2 SYGVKD come from the germline V gene. V was trimmed by 7 bases and J by 6 bases, leaving 17 bases between them. The CDR3 extends over 14 amino acids. The CDR3 loop reads CAIKASPVGDTQYF. CDR3 sequence (DNA): TGTGCCATCAAGGCTAGCCCGGTCGGGGATACGCAGTATTTT.

The chain uses TRBV28 and TRBJ2-6; D possibly corresponds to TRBD1 (6 bases). The V end lost 2 bases, the J end lost 1 base, and 18 bases lay between the germline ends. The CDR3 length is 19 residues. Germline assignment: CDR1 MDHEN and CDR2 SYDVKM. The CDR3 region is CASSLHGQPAKSGANVLTF. The DNA for the CDR3 is TGTGCCAGCAGTTTACACGGACAGCCTGCGAAATCTGGGGCCAACGTCCTGACTTTC.

The rearrangement joins TRBV7-9 to TRBJ2-7; 11 bases agree with TRBD2. CDR1 and CDR2 from the germline V gene are SEHNR and FQNEAQ (reference sequence). The CDR3 covers 14 residues. V dropped 5 bases and J dropped 3; count of bases not matched to a gene: 3. The CDR3 here is CASSQGTSGYEQYF. For the CDR3, the DNA is TGTGCCAGCAGCCAAGGGACTAGCGGCTACGAGCAGTACTTC.

This chain connects TRBV19 to TRBJ1-2; no firm D call. CDR3 size: 16 residues. Per the germline V gene, CDR1 is LNHDA and CDR2 is SQIVND (reference sequence). Trimming shortened V by 7 bases and J by 0 bases, and 18 bases separated the two germline ends. The CDR3: CASNPSRSSTNYGYTF. The CDR3, as DNA: TGTGCCAGTAACCCTTCAAGATCGTCCACTAACTATGGCTACACCTTC.

V gene TRBV15 combines with J gene TRBJ2-1, with TRBD2 matching over 12 bases. The CDR3 covers 16 residues. V shed 5 bases, J shed 8 bases, and the junction held 10 bases outside the gene matches. Germline lookup yields CDR1 LNHNV and CDR2 YYDKDF (reference sequence). This CDR3 reads CATSPRTSGIWDEQFF. The DNA for the CDR3 is TGTGCCACCAGCCCCCGGACTAGCGGGATTTGGGATGAGCAGTTCTTC.

The V and J genes are TRBV5-4 and TRBJ2-3, with 7 bases lining up with TRBD2. The CDR3 sequence is 16 residues long. The germline CDR1 and CDR2 sequences are SGHNT and YYREEE (reference sequence). V lost 4 bases, J lost 1 base, and 9 bases stayed unmatched. The CDR3 coding sequence is TGTGCCAGCAGCACGTCCGGGGGGAGACGCACAGATACGCAGTATTTT. Encoded protein: CASSTSGGRRTDTQYF.

The CDR3 here is CARTRTSGNGDTQYF. The CDR3 region has the DNA TGTGCCCGTACCCGGACTAGCGGGAATGGGGATACGCAGTATTTT. J is TRBJ2-3 and V is TRBV7-6, with 12 bases identical to TRBD2. The CDR3 is 15 amino acids. V dropped 11 bases and J dropped 6; count of bases not matched to a gene: 12. CDR1 and CDR2 (germline): SGHVS, FNYEAQ.

The V and J genes are TRBV7-9 and TRBJ1-2; 10 nucleotides align to TRBD1. The CDR3 runs 16 residues. Trimming removed 6 bases from V and 5 bases from J; junction bases left unmatched: 12. CDR1 and CDR2 (germline): SEHNR, FQNEAQ (reference sequence). CDR3 region: CASRHRGQGRLYGYTF. For the CDR3, the DNA is TGTGCCAGCAGGCATAGGGGACAGGGGCGCCTATATGGCTACACCTTC.

Only a few counts were recorded for this clone. The V call is TRBV6-4, the J call TRBJ2-3, with 10 bases that match TRBD2. Germline-derived CDR1 and CDR2 are MRHNA and SNTAGT. The CDR3 has 16 residues. V lost 3 bases and J lost 6; bases outside the gene matches: 9. CDR3 nucleotide sequence: TGTGCCAGCAGTGAAGAGAGCGGGGGGGGCAGGGATACGCAGTATTTT. It yields the protein CASSEESGGGRDTQYF.

This clone was observed a few times. The chain is built from TRBV6-6 and TRBJ1-6; D gene uncertain. The length of the CDR3 is 14 residues. Germline CDR1 and CDR2: MNHNY and SVGAGI (reference sequence). Trimming took off 5 bases at V and 7 bases at J, with 12 bases between the two ends. The CDR3 loop reads CASSRERGNSPLHF. The CDR3 DNA reads as TGTGCCAGCAGTCGGGAACGGGGAAATTCACCCCTCCACTTT.

The J gene is TRBJ1-2, the V gene TRBV15; D is possibly TRBD1 (6 bases). The CDR3 extends over 15 amino acids. Germline CDR1 and CDR2: LNHNV and YYDKDF (reference sequence). Trimming removed 6 bases from V and 6 bases from J, with 20 bases in between. In DNA form, the CDR3 reads TGTGCCACCAGAACCAGACAGGCCCTCCACGATGGCTACACCTTC. Residues: CATRTRQALHDGYTF.